The rows below give T cell receptor beta chains drawn from one sample of a study of cytomegalovirus exposure and HLA in healthy donors. Data came from immunoSEQ multiplex PCR; TCRdb stores just in-frame clones and leaves some out. The table includes some 120,000 clones, 70% to 80% detected once. The sequenced sample was PBMCs. The origin of the receptors is a human donor in good health. Both conserved end residues are part of each CDR3. The D gene is left open where the match is weak. Clone size is shown for a subset of rows, as once, few, many or a class of expanded clone.

CDR3nt	CDR3aa	abundance	v_gene	d_gene	j_gene
TGTGCCAGTACCCTACAGGGGGCTAACTATGGCTACACCTTC	CASTLQGANYGYTF	.	TRBV19	TRBD1	TRBJ1-2
TGCGCCAGCAGCATGACTAGCGTGTCCTACAATGAGCAGTTCTTC	CASSMTSVSYNEQFF	.	TRBV5-1	TRBD2	TRBJ2-1
TGTGCCAGCAGCTGGCGGGGGGGCTACAATGAGCAGTTCTTC	CASSWRGGYNEQFF	.	TRBV7-8	TRBD2	TRBJ2-1
TGTGCCAGCAGCTTAGGGGTCTTGGCGGGAGGGGCCAACGTCCTGACTTTC	CASSLGVLAGGANVLTF	.	TRBV7-8	.	TRBJ2-6
TGTGCCAGCAGTTTTAGCAGTGGGGGGTGGGAGCAGTACTTC	CASSFSSGGWEQYF	once	TRBV27	.	TRBJ2-7
TGTGCCAGCAGTTTTTCCAGTTCCTACGAGCAGTACTTC	CASSFSSSYEQYF	few	TRBV27	.	TRBJ2-7
TGTGCCAGCAGCTTGACAGGGTCGGCCTACAATGAGCAGTTCTTC	CASSLTGSAYNEQFF	.	TRBV7-3	TRBD1	TRBJ2-1
TGTGCCAGCAGTTACCGGACTAGCGGAGGAGAGCAGTACTTC	CASSYRTSGGEQYF	few	TRBV6-6	TRBD2	TRBJ2-7
TGTGCCAGCAGCCCACTACAAAGAACCGGGGAGCTGTTTTTT	CASSPLQRTGELFF	.	TRBV7-6	.	TRBJ2-2
TGCAGCGTTGAAGGTCAGACATCGTCCTACGAGCAGTACTTC	CSVEGQTSSYEQYF	.	TRBV29-1	.	TRBJ2-7
TGTGCCTGGAGGGGCCCCTCACAGGGGAAGTCCTACAATGAGCAGTTCTTC	CAWRGPSQGKSYNEQFF	few	TRBV30	TRBD1	TRBJ2-1
TGTGCCAGCACTCTGGCTGGCGGGAGGATTGAGCAGTTCTTC	CASTLAGGRIEQFF	.	TRBV6-1	TRBD2	TRBJ2-1
TGCGCCAGCAGCTTGTTGACAGGGGGGTCTGGGGCCAACGTCCTGACTTTC	CASSLLTGGSGANVLTF	.	TRBV5-1	TRBD1	TRBJ2-6
TGTGCCAGCAGCATGGTAGCGGAGACATACAATGAGCAGTTCTTC	CASSMVAETYNEQFF	.	TRBV5-4	.	TRBJ2-1
TGTGCCAGCAGTTTGTCCCTAGCGGGGTACACCGGGGAGCTGTTTTTT	CASSLSLAGYTGELFF	once	TRBV28	TRBD2	TRBJ2-2
TGTGCCTGGAGTAAGGGCTCAGCAGGGAACATTCAGTACTTC	CAWSKGSAGNIQYF	.	TRBV30	.	TRBJ2-4
TGTGCCTGGAGTAGCGGGTTCAATCAGCCCCAGCATTTT	CAWSSGFNQPQHF	.	TRBV30	.	TRBJ1-5
TGTGCCACCAGCAGAGTGGAGGGGGCGCGACCCGGGGAGCTGTTTTTT	CATSRVEGARPGELFF	.	TRBV15	.	TRBJ2-2
TGTGCCAGCAAGGTAGCCGGAGGCTCCTACAATGAGCAGTTCTTC	CASKVAGGSYNEQFF	.	TRBV28	.	TRBJ2-1
TGTGCCAGCAGCGGGACAGTAGGCGAGCAGTACTTC	CASSGTVGEQYF	.	TRBV2	TRBD1	TRBJ2-7
TGTGCAAGCCGGAACAGGGGGCCTTCACCCCTCCACTTT	CASRNRGPSPLHF	.	TRBV6-5	TRBD1	TRBJ1-6
TGCGCCAGCAGCCACAATAGAGGACTAGCGGGAGGGGCCAGCACAGATACGCAGTATTTT	CASSHNRGLAGGASTDTQYF	.	TRBV5-1	TRBD2	TRBJ2-3
TGCAGGGGCACAGGGTCCAACGAGCAGTACTTC	CRGTGSNEQYF	few	TRBV20-1	.	TRBJ2-7
TGTGCCAGCAGCTTAGGAGGGAACACTGAAGCTTTCTTT	CASSLGGNTEAFF	.	TRBV11-3	.	TRBJ1-1
TGCGCCAGCAGCCCTACCCGCGGGGGCACCTATAATTCACCCCTCCACTTT	CASSPTRGGTYNSPLHF	.	TRBV5-1	.	TRBJ1-6
TGTGCCAGCAGGGGGCCTCAGGAAAACAATGAGCAGTTCTTC	CASRGPQENNEQFF	.	TRBV19	TRBD1	TRBJ2-1
TGTGCCAGCAGTCCGCGACAGGGCCGTGAAGCTTTCTTT	CASSPRQGREAFF	.	TRBV6-5	TRBD1	TRBJ1-1